Listed below are T cell receptor beta chains from one sample, sequenced in a study of T cell repertoires in cytomegalovirus infection. No antigen has been identified for these receptors. MiXCR, run by TCRdb on the reads, gives a single entry per CDR3 protein. The sample has more than 250,000 distinct CDR3 sequences; 25% are singletons. The input for sequencing was cultured PBMCs, taken from culture after CMV antigen stimulation. These receptors all come from a human donor in good health (CMV status not recorded). Some clones in this sample may be carry-over from other donors' samples. CDR3s include the opening cysteine and the closing phenylalanine or tryptophan. The D gene is left open where the match is weak. Part of the rows lack a size; the others show once, few, many or a class for expanded clones.

TRBJ2-1 | TRBV6-2/TRBV6-3 | many | TRBD2 | CASTDTRGGQFF | TGTGCCAGCACCGATACGCGGGGGGGGCAGTTCTTC
TRBJ1-2 | TRBV27 | NA | NA | CASSRGPLYGYTF | TGTGCCAGCAGCAGGGGCCCTCTTTATGGCTACACCTTC
TRBJ2-1 | TRBV7-2 | many | NA | CASSPRDSDEQFF | TGTGCCAGCAGCCCGAGGGACTCCGATGAGCAGTTCTTC
TRBJ2-2 | TRBV20-1 | few | TRBD2 | CSARKAGANTGELFF | TGCAGTGCTAGAAAAGCGGGAGCGAACACCGGGGAGCTGTTTTTT
TRBJ2-1 | TRBV7-2 | many | NA | CASSPWKGQANEQFF | TGTGCCAGCAGTCCCTGGAAGGGTCAGGCAAATGAGCAGTTCTTC
TRBJ2-1 | TRBV2 | few | NA | CASSEVFYNEQFF | TGTGCCAGCAGTGAAGTGTTCTACAATGAGCAGTTCTTC
TRBJ2-5 | TRBV9 | few | NA | CASSPRQSPQETQYF | TGTGCCAGCAGCCCTAGACAGAGCCCCCAAGAGACCCAGTACTTC
TRBJ1-2 | TRBV7-2 | many | NA | CASSPEQATNYGYTF | TGTGCCAGCAGCCCGGAACAGGCCACTAACTATGGCTACACCTTC
TRBJ2-3 | TRBV6-1 | NA | TRBD1 | CASSAQGVRTDTQYF | TGTGCCAGCAGTGCACAGGGGGTTAGGACAGATACGCAGTATTTT
TRBJ1-1 | TRBV4-1 | NA | NA | CASSQPQSIEAFF | TGCGCCAGCAGCCAACCACAATCTATTGAAGCTTTCTTT
TRBJ2-3 | TRBV6-6 | few | TRBD2 | CASSYWGGSTDTQYF | TGTGCCAGCAGTTACTGGGGGGGGAGCACAGATACGCAGTATTTT
TRBJ2-7 | TRBV7-2 | NA | NA | CASSLGIPYEQYF | TGTGCCAGCAGCTTAGGTATCCCCTACGAGCAGTACTTC
TRBJ2-5 | TRBV7-6 | NA | NA | CASSLATESQYF | TGTGCCAGCAGCTTAGCTACGGAGTCCCAGTACTTC
TRBJ2-1 | TRBV12-3/TRBV12-4 | many | NA | CASSLMPQITSRKNDEQFF | TGTGCCAGCAGCCTTATGCCCCAAATAACTAGCCGCAAAAACGATGAGCAGTTCTTC
TRBJ1-2 | TRBV28 | NA | NA | CASSSYAGYTF | TGTGCCAGCAGTTCGTATGCTGGCTACACCTTC
TRBJ2-4 | TRBV6-1 | once | NA | CASSEGRRMALNIQYF | TGTGCCAGCAGTGAGGGGAGAAGGATGGCCTTAAACATTCAGTACTTC
TRBJ2-5 | TRBV7-2 | many | NA | CASSSLEGETQYF | TGTGCCAGCAGCTCCCTTGAGGGGGAGACCCAGTACTTC
TRBJ1-2 | TRBV6-5 | few | NA | CASSYSDLFIEGYTF | TGTGCCAGCAGTTACTCCGACCTCTTTATAGAGGGCTACACCTTC
TRBJ2-3 | TRBV11-3 | few | NA | CASSLSNGPTSYTDTQYF | TGTGCCAGCAGCTTATCGAACGGTCCCACCTCCTACACAGATACGCAGTATTTT
TRBJ1-5 | TRBV4-1 | few | NA | CASSQDGQGGQPQHF | TGCGCCAGCAGCCAAGATGGCCAGGGAGGGCAGCCCCAGCATTTT
TRBJ2-2 | TRBV7-9 | many | NA | CASSLRPRGRTGELFF | TGTGCCAGCAGCTTACGCCCCAGGGGCCGGACCGGGGAGCTGTTTTTT
TRBJ2-5 | TRBV19 | few | NA | CASSIRDFWRQETQYF | TGTGCCAGTAGTATAAGGGACTTCTGGAGACAAGAGACCCAGTACTTC
TRBJ2-7 | TRBV7-9 | many | TRBD2 | CASSLVGAGVYEQYF | TGTGCCAGCAGCTTAGTAGGTGCGGGGGTCTACGAGCAGTACTTC
TRBJ2-1 | TRBV24-1 | NA | NA | CATSDSPPLAPYNEQFF | TGTGCCACCAGTGATTCGCCACCCTTAGCGCCCTACAATGAGCAGTTCTTC
TRBJ2-1 | TRBV6-1 | many | TRBD2 | CASRPSGRVYNEQFF | TGTGCCAGCAGGCCTAGCGGGAGAGTGTACAATGAGCAGTTCTTC
TRBJ2-1 | TRBV6-2/TRBV6-3 | NA | TRBD1 | CASSYSQGAYEQFF | TGTGCCAGCAGTTACTCCCAGGGGGCTTATGAGCAGTTCTTC
TRBJ2-5 | TRBV27 | NA | NA | CASRMGAAPGETQYF | TGTGCCAGCAGGATGGGAGCGGCTCCGGGGGAGACCCAGTACTTC
TRBJ2-1 | TRBV6-1 | NA | NA | CASTPQMVAYNEQFF | TGTGCCAGCACACCCCAGATGGTGGCCTACAATGAGCAGTTCTTC
TRBJ2-5 | TRBV12-3/TRBV12-4 | many | NA | CASSLFTDQETQYF | TGTGCCAGCAGTTTATTCACCGACCAAGAGACCCAGTACTTC
TRBJ1-2 | TRBV6-6 | many | NA | CASSRGYGYTF | TGTGCCAGCAGCAGGGGCTATGGCTACACCTTC
TRBJ2-1 | TRBV12-3/TRBV12-4 | NA | NA | CASSTSFGEQFF | TGTGCCAGCAGTACTTCTTTTGGAGAGCAGTTCTTC
TRBJ1-1 | TRBV15 | many | TRBD1 | CATSRWDRGGTEAFF | TGTGCCACCAGCAGATGGGACAGGGGAGGTACTGAAGCTTTCTTT
TRBJ2-5 | TRBV7-9 | many | NA | CASSLEPGVIETQYF | TGTGCCAGCAGCTTAGAACCAGGAGTAATCGAGACCCAGTACTTC
TRBJ2-5 | TRBV27 | NA | NA | CASSLVGDIGETQYF | TGTGCCAGCAGTTTAGTCGGGGATATTGGGGAGACCCAGTACTTC
TRBJ2-5 | TRBV7-2 | few | TRBD1 | CASSLGTGGEETQYF | TGTGCCAGCAGCTTAGGGACAGGGGGCGAAGAGACCCAGTACTTC
TRBJ1-1 | TRBV10-2 | once | NA | CASSESYPNTEAFF | TGCGCCAGCAGTGAGTCTTACCCGAACACTGAAGCTTTCTTT
TRBJ2-3 | TRBV6-5 | few | TRBD1 | CASTQQGFSTDTQYF | TGTGCCAGCACCCAACAGGGGTTTAGCACAGATACGCAGTATTTT
TRBJ2-1 | TRBV24-1 | NA | TRBD2 | CATSGETQVAGRIF | TGTGCCACCAGTGGAGAGACCCAGGTAGCGGGAAGGATCTTC
TRBJ2-5 | TRBV12-3/TRBV12-4 | NA | NA | CASSPLVMGGQETQYF | TGTGCCAGCAGCCCGCTAGTCATGGGTGGCCAAGAGACCCAGTACTTC
TRBJ2-1 | TRBV7-9 | many | NA | CASGQEFGNEQFF | TGTGCCAGCGGTCAAGAATTCGGCAATGAGCAGTTCTTC
TRBJ2-7 | TRBV28 | NA | TRBD2 | CASRWGGSSYEQYF | TGTGCCAGCAGGTGGGGCGGGAGCTCCTACGAGCAGTACTTC
TRBJ2-5 | TRBV5-4 | NA | TRBD2 | CASSPDRQAGGLETQYF | TGTGCCAGCAGCCCGGATCGTCAAGCGGGAGGCTTGGAGACCCAGTACTTC
TRBJ2-3 | TRBV28 | few | NA | CASSQTPGGRTDTQYF | TGTGCCAGCAGTCAAACCCCCGGGGGGCGCACAGATACGCAGTATTTT
TRBJ1-2 | TRBV7-2 | many | TRBD1 | CASSPGGTGNYGYTF | TGTGCCAGCAGCCCAGGGGGGACGGGCAACTATGGCTACACCTTC
TRBJ2-3 | TRBV7-2 | many | NA | CASTRNGGTDTQYF | TGTGCCAGCACCCGAAACGGGGGCACAGATACGCAGTATTTT
TRBJ2-7 | TRBV19 | NA | TRBD1 | CASSILRTGADEQYF | TGTGCCAGTAGTATTCTAAGGACAGGGGCCGACGAGCAGTACTTC
TRBJ1-6 | TRBV30 | NA | NA | CAWSKGSWNSPLHF | TGTGCCTGGAGTAAGGGGTCCTGGAATTCACCCCTCCACTTT